Listed here are 18 T cell receptor beta chains from one sample, sequenced in a study of T-cell reconstitution after alpha-beta-depleted transplantation in children. TCRbeta library construction was performed incorporating unique molecular identifiers. TCRdb processed the PCR reads anew with MiXCR; each CDR3 protein has one entry. The repertoire consists of hundreds of thousands of distinct CDR3 sequences, with about a sixth occurring once and the leading ten covering approximately 44%. The sample consisted of PBMCs, mostly from graft donor cells, taken 360 days after TCRalphabeta/CD19-depleted stem cell transplant. All receptors derive from a male patient aged 2-9 years who had a stem cell transplant for acute lymphoblastic leukemia, so the T cells may come from the graft donor.

The chain combines TRBV28 with TRBJ2-5; D unresolved. Trimming stripped 6 bases from V and 5 bases from J, with 16 bases between. Germline V gene data show CDR1 as MDHEN and CDR2 as SYDVKM. The CDR3 spans 14 residues. The CDR3 DNA reads as TGTGCCAGCAGGCCCAGTTACCTATGGGAGACCCAGTACTTC. Amino acids: CASRPSYLWETQYF. The full variable domain, rest sourced from reference TRBV28 and TRBJ2-5, is DVKVTQSSRYLVKRTGEKVFLECVQDMDHENMFWYRQDPGLGLRLIYFSYDVKMKEKGDIPEGYSVSREKKERFSLILESASTNQTSMYLCASRPSYLWETQYFGPGTRLLVL.

The chain joins TRBV29-1 to TRBJ1-2, with TRBD1 matching 7 bases. The CDR3 length is 13 residues. Germline values: CDR1 SQVTM, CDR2 ANQGSEA. V lost 6 bases and J lost 2; bases outside the gene matches: 6. CDR3 in amino acids: CSVRQGGNYGYTF. The CDR3 DNA reads TGCAGCGTCCGACAGGGCGGGAACTATGGCTACACCTTC.

The table lists this clonotype with many counts. V usage is TRBV20-1 and J usage is TRBJ2-3; D gene ambiguous. Trimming removed 2 bases from V and 2 bases from J, with 11 bases in between. The CDR3 runs 14 residues. The germline CDR1 and CDR2 sequences are DFQATT and SNEGSKA (reference sequence). The CDR3: CSARRADLTDTQYF. DNA of the CDR3: TGCAGTGCTAGAAGGGCAGACCTCACAGATACGCAGTATTTT.

There are a few counts of this clonotype. This chain joins TRBV7-8 and TRBJ2-7, with 9 nucleotides matching TRBD2. V gave up 5 bases and J gave up 0 bases; unmatched junction bases: 11. The CDR3 is made up of 17 amino acids. Germline assignment: CDR1 SGHVS and CDR2 FQNEAQ. The CDR3 sequence is CASSEMPGLALSYEQYF. The DNA of the CDR3 is TGTGCCAGCAGCGAGATGCCGGGACTAGCCCTCTCCTACGAGCAGTACTTC.

The J gene is TRBJ2-1, the V gene TRBV21-1; the table's TRBD2 call for D was not verified on the DNA. TRBV21-1 is reported as a pseudogene. This CDR3 has 18 amino acids. The CDR3 DNA sequence: TGTGCCAGCCCCCCCGGACTAGCGGGAGGTTCTGGGTTCAATGAGCAGTTCTTC. Translated, it gives CASPPGLAGGSGFNEQFF.

In this sample, this clonotype turned up many times. The rearrangement links TRBV13 to TRBJ2-5; 8 bases are a match to TRBD2. V was pared by 6 bases and J by 3 bases, with 6 bases of the junction left unmatched. This CDR3 is built from 14 residues. Germline CDR1 PRHDT, CDR2 FYEKMQ (reference sequence). CDR3 in DNA: TGTGCCAGCAGTCGCGGACTAGCCGAAGAGACCCAGTACTTC. Its protein is CASSRGLAEETQYF.

This clonotype was seen a few times. The chain links TRBV2 to TRBJ2-7, with 8 bases fitting TRBD1. The CDR3 sequence is 14 residues long. Germline V gene sequence: CDR1 SNHLY, CDR2 FYNNEI. Trimming at V came to 6 bases and at J to 0 bases, leaving 4 bases not matched to a gene. The CDR3 region is CASRLGQVSYEQYF. CDR3 in DNA: TGTGCCAGCAGGCTGGGACAGGTCTCCTACGAGCAGTACTTC.

The chain carries TRBV20-1 and TRBJ2-4; no clear D gene. The CDR3 loop spans 13 amino acids. The germline gives CDR1 DFQATT, CDR2 SNEGSKA (reference sequence). V shed 2 bases and J shed 6 bases, with 11 bases lying between them. The CDR3 bases are TGCAGTGCTAGACCGCTTTCGGGAAACATTCAGTACTTC. It specifies CSARPLSGNIQYF.

The chain employs TRBV20-1 and TRBJ2-5, with D perhaps being TRBD1 or TRBD2 (5 bases each). Trimming removed 1 base from V and 2 bases from J, with 14 bases in between. Germline lookup yields CDR1 DFQATT and CDR2 SNEGSKA (reference sequence). The CDR3 has 15 amino acids. The CDR3 is CSARVPGPQQETQYF. The CDR3 DNA reads TGCAGTGCTAGAGTGCCGGGACCTCAACAAGAGACCCAGTACTTC.

The chain has TRBV7-8 and TRBJ2-7, with 7 bases matching TRBD1. The germline V gene has CDR1 SGHVS and CDR2 FQNEAQ. With V trimmed by 5 bases and J by 3 bases, 4 bases remained unmatched. CDR3 length: 13 amino acids. The CDR3 sequence is CASSPDRRYEQYF. CDR3 nucleotide sequence: TGTGCCAGCAGCCCGGACAGGCGCTACGAGCAGTACTTC.

In its sample, this clonotype was seen many times. J is TRBJ1-1 and V is TRBV5-1; TRBD1 aligns across 8 bases. The CDR3 is 13 amino acids. In germline, CDR1 is SGHRS, CDR2 YFSETQ. With V trimmed by 6 bases and J by 1 base, 2 bases remained unmatched. The CDR3 protein is CASTGQGNTEAFF. The CDR3, as DNA: TGCGCCAGCACCGGACAGGGGAACACTGAAGCTTTCTTT.

This sequence joins TRBV27 and TRBJ1-2; D not resolved. This CDR3 is 14 amino acids long. CDR1 is MNHEY, CDR2 SMNVEV, per germline (reference sequence). V shed 6 bases and J shed 3 bases, with 14 bases lying between them. The CDR3 sequence: CASSLSPRDYGYTF. The DNA of the CDR3 is TGTGCCAGCAGCCTTTCCCCGCGGGACTATGGCTACACCTTC.

This chain joins TRBV7-9 and TRBJ2-7; the D gene is possibly TRBD1 (5 bases). CDR3 length: 14 amino acids. Germline V lookup: CDR1 SEHNR, CDR2 FQNEAQ (reference sequence). V lost 1 base and J lost 4, with 11 bases in between. The DNA for the CDR3 is TGTGCCAGCAGCTTAGTCGACAGTACATACGAGCAGTACTTC. It codes for CASSLVDSTYEQYF. The full variable domain, with the rest looked up from reference TRBV7-9 and TRBJ2-7, is DTGVSQNPRHKITKRGQNVTFRCDPISEHNRLYWYRQTLGQGPEFLTYFQNEAQLEKSRLLSDRFSAERPKGSFSTLEIQRTEQGDSAMYLCASSLVDSTYEQYFGPGTRLTVT.

The rearrangement uses TRBV28 and TRBJ2-7, with a possible D match to TRBD1 (5 bases). Between the trimmed V and J ends, which lost 4 bases and 1 base, there was a span of 14 bases. The CDR3 has 15 amino acids. Germline CDR1 is MDHEN and CDR2 is SYDVKM. The CDR3 DNA reads as TGTGCCAGCAGTTCACCCCCAGACAGTTCCTACGAGCAGTACTTC. Amino acids: CASSSPPDSSYEQYF.

This clonotype has only a few counts. The chain combines TRBV28 with TRBJ2-7; 8 positions match TRBD2. Germline V gives CDR1 MDHEN, CDR2 SYDVKM. The CDR3 covers 18 residues. Losses at the gene ends were 3 bases for V and 3 bases for J; bases not matched to a gene: 16. In DNA, the CDR3 is TGTGCCAGCAGTTTTCTCATAGACGCGACTAGCGTTGACTACGAGCAGTACTTC. Translation gives CASSFLIDATSVDYEQYF.

This clonotype was picked up many times. This rearrangement joins TRBV29-1 to TRBJ2-7; 8 positions agree with TRBD1. Germline assignment: CDR1 SQVTM and CDR2 ANQGSEA. The CDR3 extends over 12 amino acids. Trimming cost V 5 bases and J 4 bases; bases outside gene matches: 4. The CDR3 loop is CSVWTGPYEQYF. The CDR3 DNA reads as TGCAGCGTTTGGACAGGGCCATACGAGCAGTACTTC.

This clonotype was counted only a few times. The gene calls are TRBV7-2 and TRBJ1-4; maybe TRBD1 (5 bases). The CDR3 loop spans 16 amino acids. The germline V gene encodes CDR1 SGHTA and CDR2 FQGNSA. V was clipped by 1 base and J by 8 bases, with 17 bases between them. Here the CDR3 DNA reads TGTGCCAGCAGCTTAGTCCCTTGGTCTGGGGACGAAAAACTGTTTTTT. It yields the protein CASSLVPWSGDEKLFF.

This clonotype was detected only a few times. This chain joins TRBV9 and TRBJ2-7; TRBD1 or TRBD2 may be the D gene (7 bases each). Germline lookup yields CDR1 SGDLS and CDR2 YYNGEE. CDR3 length: 17 amino acids. The ends were cut back, 4 bases at V and 2 bases at J, with 22 bases in the middle. CDR3 loop: CASSLAEVAGGAYEQYF. The CDR3 DNA reads TGTGCCAGCAGCCTCGCGGAGGTGGCAGGGGGGGCCTACGAGCAGTACTTC.